The 7 T cell receptor beta chains below were found in one sample sequenced in a study of cytomegalovirus exposure and HLA in healthy donors. This PCR relied on a set of 60 Vbeta primers and 13 Jbeta primers. Here immunoSEQ multiplex PCR was the method, and the copy in TCRdb shows in-frame clones only, minus some. The sample records 210,000 or so clones, roughly 84% being singletons. Material: PBMCs. The receptors derive from a human donor in good health.

The V gene is TRBV9, the J gene TRBJ2-1; D might be TRBD2 (6 bases). Germline CDR1 and CDR2: SGDLS and YYNGEE. The CDR3 consists of 15 residues. Trimming shortened V by 4 bases and J by 3 bases, and 14 bases separated the two germline ends. The CDR3: CASSPHGGNYNEQFF. CDR3 in DNA: TGTGCCAGCAGCCCTCATGGGGGGAACTACAATGAGCAGTTCTTC.

V and J are TRBV7-9 and TRBJ1-1; no clear D. This CDR3 spans 14 amino acids. In germline, CDR1 is SEHNR, CDR2 FQNEAQ (reference sequence). V shed 3 bases and J shed 1 base, with 9 bases lying between them. The CDR3 sequence is CASSLRVANTEAFF. The DNA for the CDR3 is TGTGCCAGCAGCTTGAGGGTCGCGAACACTGAAGCTTTCTTT.

The gene calls are TRBV5-6 and TRBJ1-2; D not certain. The V gene's germline CDR1 is SGHDT and CDR2 YYEEEE. Trimming took off 4 bases at V and 1 base at J, with 20 bases between the two ends. This CDR3 comprises 17 residues. CDR3 amino acids: CASSHGLYPFFNYGYTF. The CDR3 coding sequence is TGTGCCAGCAGCCACGGTCTCTACCCGTTTTTTAACTATGGCTACACCTTC.

The rearrangement uses TRBV5-1 and TRBJ2-1; TRBD2 matches 8 bases. CDR3 length: 16 amino acids. Germline CDR1 is SGHRS and CDR2 is YFSETQ. Trimming removed 5 bases from V and 2 bases from J; junction bases left unmatched: 9. The CDR3: CASSPGGGRTYNEQFF. As DNA, the CDR3 is TGCGCCAGCAGTCCGGGAGGGGGGAGAACCTACAATGAGCAGTTCTTC.

The rearrangement links TRBV4-3 to TRBJ1-2, with D perhaps TRBD1 (5 bases). Germline lookup yields CDR1 LGHNA and CDR2 YSLEER. V gave up 0 bases and J gave up 5 bases, with 16 bases separating them. This CDR3 comprises 16 residues. As DNA, the CDR3 is TGCGCCAGCAGCCAAGATCAAGGCAGTGGGGGGTATGGCTACACCTTC. Its translation is CASSQDQGSGGYGYTF.

V is TRBV5-1 and J is TRBJ2-1; 7 bases agree with TRBD1. Trimming cost V 4 bases and J 3 bases; bases outside gene matches: 7. Germline V lookup: CDR1 SGHRS, CDR2 YFSETQ. CDR3 length: 15 amino acids. The CDR3 region is CASSQTGQSYNEQFF. The CDR3 region has the DNA TGCGCCAGCAGCCAGACGGGACAGAGCTACAATGAGCAGTTCTTC.

This clone was detected once. The rearrangement joins TRBV7-9 to TRBJ2-5; no clear D. This CDR3 contains 14 residues. Trimming shortened V by 5 bases and J by 2 bases, and 12 bases separated the two germline ends. Germline CDR1 SEHNR, CDR2 FQNEAQ (reference sequence). CDR3: CASSVGQEQETQYF. In nucleotides, the CDR3 is TGTGCCAGCAGCGTAGGCCAGGAACAAGAGACCCAGTACTTC. Full variable domain (outside the CDR3, taken from reference TRBV7-9 and TRBJ2-5): DTGVSQNPRHKITKRGQNVTFRCDPISEHNRLYWYRQTLGQGPEFLTYFQNEAQLEKSRLLSDRFSAERPKGSFSTLEIQRTEQGDSAMYLCASSVGQEQETQYFGPGTRLLVL.